The sequence of this TCR beta chain was determined in a study of T cell responses to AZD1222 COVID-19 vaccine. About the research overall: Pooled together were second doses at about 4 or about 12 weeks. Study-wide points: Among those given AZD1222, only five or six were seropositive at baseline.

Using immunoSEQ multiplex PCR, the repertoire was profiled, and TCRdb retains in-frame clones only, with some absent. The table includes 90,000 to 100,000 clones, around 89% detected once. The CDR3 is made up of 18 amino acids. V gave up 5 bases and J gave up 8 bases; unmatched junction bases: 18. Germline loops: CDR1 SGHTA, CDR2 FQGNSA. Regarding this clone: Its specificity is unknown.

This chain connects TRBV7-2 to TRBJ2-1, with 10 positions matching TRBD2. The sequence derives from an adult in good health. This sample comprised peripheral blood, obtained on day 0 of AZD1222 vaccination. The CDR3, as DNA: TGTGCCAGCAGCCAGCTCAGAGGGCTAGCGGGAGTAGGCGATGAGCAGTTCTTC. Translated, it gives CASSQLRGLAGVGDEQFF.